This is a list of T cell receptor beta chains from one sample in a study of T cells expressing NK-cell markers. One entry per CDR3 protein, without DNA, is what TCRdb gives after re-calling the 5' RACE reads. This sample lists some 440,000 distinct CDR3 sequences; its ten largest clones have more than 1.4%. The sequencing sample was made of blood T cells: a sorted CD56 or NKG2C T cell subset, CD4+ or CD8+ T cells, or bulk PBMC T cells (not recorded which). The source is a woman aged 45-65 years in good health. Both conserved end residues are part of each CDR3.

v_call: TRBV7-9
j_call: TRBJ1-6
cdr3_aa: CASSLALTGQNSPLHF

v_call: TRBV12-3/TRBV12-4
j_call: TRBJ1-1
cdr3_aa: CASSLGGTDVEAFF

v_call: TRBV5-6
j_call: TRBJ1-4
cdr3_aa: CASSRPGAQGGKLFF

v_call: TRBV30
j_call: TRBJ2-7
cdr3_aa: CAWDRDSYEQYF

v_call: TRBV6-1
j_call: TRBJ2-1
cdr3_aa: CASSTRDRLNEQFF

v_call: TRBV20-1
j_call: TRBJ2-5
cdr3_aa: CSARDPRQGGYQETQYF

v_call: TRBV29-1
j_call: TRBJ2-3
cdr3_aa: CSVEPQGGADTQYF

v_call: TRBV20-1
j_call: TRBJ2-3
cdr3_aa: CSAEDRMIGTDTQYF

v_call: TRBV5-1
j_call: TRBJ2-1
cdr3_aa: CASSLFREGRYNEQFF

v_call: TRBV10-1
j_call: TRBJ1-6
cdr3_aa: CASFWTGVWDSPLHF

v_call: TRBV19
j_call: TRBJ2-3
cdr3_aa: CASSRTSGYSTDTQYF

v_call: TRBV20-1
j_call: TRBJ2-5
cdr3_aa: CSAESGRARETQYF

v_call: TRBV2
j_call: TRBJ1-5
cdr3_aa: CASSLTGGLDQPQHF

v_call: TRBV4-1
j_call: TRBJ2-7
cdr3_aa: CASSRLLAHEQYF

v_call: TRBV11-2
j_call: TRBJ2-3
cdr3_aa: CASSFPPLTQADTQYF

v_call: TRBV12-3/TRBV12-4
j_call: TRBJ1-1
cdr3_aa: CASSFRGRPNIGEAFF

v_call: TRBV7-7
j_call: TRBJ2-1
cdr3_aa: CASSRGRINEQFF

v_call: TRBV6-1
j_call: TRBJ2-1
cdr3_aa: CASSGIDEQFF

v_call: TRBV9
j_call: TRBJ1-3
cdr3_aa: CASSSGTAGNTIYF

v_call: TRBV11-2
j_call: TRBJ1-2
cdr3_aa: CASRAGGFSGYTF

v_call: TRBV14
j_call: TRBJ2-3
cdr3_aa: CASSQGTRRADTQYF

v_call: TRBV6-5
j_call: TRBJ1-5
cdr3_aa: CASSYSFNQPQHF

v_call: TRBV6-5
j_call: TRBJ1-5
cdr3_aa: CASSPGTGGHQPQHF

v_call: TRBV6-2/TRBV6-3
j_call: TRBJ2-1
cdr3_aa: CASSSNRGIPFGNEQFF

v_call: TRBV12-3/TRBV12-4
j_call: TRBJ2-7
cdr3_aa: CASSFAGLGSYEQYF

v_call: TRBV10-3
j_call: TRBJ2-7
cdr3_aa: CAISENQGPEQYF

v_call: TRBV5-5
j_call: TRBJ1-4
cdr3_aa: CASSGGKNEKLFF

v_call: TRBV7-3
j_call: TRBJ2-1
cdr3_aa: CASSSQAGGRYNEQFF

v_call: TRBV5-1
j_call: TRBJ1-5
cdr3_aa: CASSLGGGGQPQHF

v_call: TRBV5-1
j_call: TRBJ2-3
cdr3_aa: CASSLGWSSGRGTDTQYF

v_call: TRBV5-5
j_call: TRBJ2-5
cdr3_aa: CASSLRDETQYF

v_call: TRBV9
j_call: TRBJ2-1
cdr3_aa: CASSFGLKGPHSYNEQFF

v_call: TRBV7-2
j_call: TRBJ1-4
cdr3_aa: CASSFGRTNEKLFF

v_call: TRBV29-1
j_call: TRBJ1-1
cdr3_aa: CSVEGPTYTEAFF

v_call: TRBV12-3/TRBV12-4
j_call: TRBJ2-7
cdr3_aa: CASSPRLAGSEQYF

v_call: TRBV20-1
j_call: TRBJ2-3
cdr3_aa: CSASKVGGIGTMVADTQYF

v_call: TRBV2
j_call: TRBJ2-1
cdr3_aa: CASRAQREINEQFF

v_call: TRBV12-3/TRBV12-4
j_call: TRBJ2-3
cdr3_aa: CASRPDSTDTQYF

v_call: TRBV12-3/TRBV12-4
j_call: TRBJ2-4
cdr3_aa: CASSLATKNIQYF

v_call: TRBV14
j_call: TRBJ2-1
cdr3_aa: CASSQDGANNDEQFF

v_call: TRBV12-3/TRBV12-4
j_call: TRBJ2-2
cdr3_aa: CASSFRNTGELFF

v_call: TRBV12-3/TRBV12-4
j_call: TRBJ2-3
cdr3_aa: CASSSTSGGLTDTQYF

v_call: TRBV5-4
j_call: TRBJ2-3
cdr3_aa: CASTERYTDTQYF

v_call: TRBV11-3
j_call: TRBJ2-5
cdr3_aa: CASSSPPGHQEETQYF

v_call: TRBV9
j_call: TRBJ2-1
cdr3_aa: CASSVGDYLYNEQFF

v_call: TRBV2
j_call: TRBJ2-3
cdr3_aa: CASSWTSGRSDTQYF

v_call: TRBV5-5
j_call: TRBJ2-1
cdr3_aa: CASRLRLADNNEQFF

v_call: TRBV20-1
j_call: TRBJ2-1
cdr3_aa: CSASLGPNEQFF

v_call: TRBV7-9
j_call: TRBJ2-5
cdr3_aa: CASSGFGTQETQYF

v_call: TRBV5-1
j_call: TRBJ2-2
cdr3_aa: CASSKDSVSGELFF

v_call: TRBV3-1
j_call: TRBJ2-5
cdr3_aa: CASSQGRSKNTQYF

v_call: TRBV20-1
j_call: TRBJ1-1
cdr3_aa: CSASQGADTEAFF

v_call: TRBV5-1
j_call: TRBJ2-7
cdr3_aa: CASSLEGLAGYTTYEQYF

v_call: TRBV6-2/TRBV6-3
j_call: TRBJ1-2
cdr3_aa: CASSYMPGSISKYGYTF

v_call: TRBV6-5
j_call: TRBJ2-5
cdr3_aa: CASGPQGARGLAQYF